A selection of T cell receptor beta chains follows, all from one sample in a study of vaccination and CD4 T cells after COVID-19. MiXCR was run by TCRdb on the PCR reads, yielding one entry per CDR3 protein. The data hold about 25,000 distinct CDR3 sequences, with around 28% observed a single time. Antigen specificity for these receptors is unknown. Sequences were derived from CD4+ T cells from blood, cultured in vitro, sampled about 7 months after SARS-CoV-2 vaccination. Receptors were obtained from a human donor who had recovered from COVID-19. Both conserved end residues are part of each CDR3. A D gene is named only where the DNA matches it firmly. A clone size is listed for some rows: how often the clone was seen (once, few, many), or a class if it is expanded.

TRBJ2-7	few	TRBV21-1	NA	CASSIPRGSYEQYF	TGTGCCAGCAGCATCCCACGGGGGTCCTACGAGCAGTACTTC
TRBJ2-4	few	TRBV7-2	NA	CASRLNYRENIQYF	TGTGCCAGCAGGTTGAACTACAGGGAGAACATTCAGTACTTC
TRBJ1-6	NA	TRBV6-1	NA	CASSGETVPLPPLHF	TGTGCCAGCAGTGGGGAGACGGTGCCCTTGCCACCCCTCCACTTT
TRBJ2-1	NA	TRBV20-1	TRBD2	CSAGGLAGHEQFF	TGCAGTGCCGGAGGACTAGCGGGCCATGAGCAGTTCTTC
TRBJ2-7	medium-sized	TRBV24-1	NA	CATSRGSTYEQYF	TGTGCCACCAGCAGGGGATCCACCTACGAGCAGTACTTC
TRBJ2-1	NA	TRBV20-1	TRBD1	CSVPGQFDNEQFF	TGCAGTGTACCGGGACAGTTTGACAATGAGCAGTTCTTC
TRBJ2-6	NA	TRBV6-1	NA	CASSEFGGANVLTF	TGTGCCAGCAGTGAATTTGGGGGGGCCAACGTCCTGACTTTC
TRBJ2-1	NA	TRBV7-2	NA	CASAPSSYNEQFF	TGTGCCAGCGCACCGAGCTCCTACAATGAGCAGTTCTTC
TRBJ2-7	NA	TRBV19	NA	CASSSGKYEQYF	TGTGCCAGTAGTTCAGGGAAATACGAGCAGTACTTC
TRBJ1-1	NA	TRBV7-9	TRBD1	CASSPVDRGRRAFF	TGTGCCAGCAGCCCAGTAGACAGGGGACGTCGAGCTTTCTTT
TRBJ2-7	NA	TRBV20-1	TRBD2	CSASTSGSYYEQYF	TGCAGTGCTTCGACTAGCGGGAGTTACTACGAGCAGTACTTC
TRBJ1-1	few	TRBV20-1	TRBD1	CSAGDRANTEAFF	TGCAGTGCAGGGGACAGGGCAAACACTGAAGCTTTCTTT
TRBJ2-1	NA	TRBV4-2	TRBD2	CASSQMGLAGAGSYNEQFF	TGTGCCAGCAGCCAGATGGGACTAGCGGGTGCTGGGTCCTACAATGAGCAGTTCTTC
TRBJ2-7	NA	TRBV20-1	TRBD1	CSATRTGLGEQYF	TGCAGTGCCACTCGGACAGGATTGGGCGAGCAGTACTTC
TRBJ2-3	few	TRBV4-1	TRBD2	CASSQGWGGRDTQYF	TGCGCCAGCAGCCAAGGCTGGGGGGGACGAGATACGCAGTATTTT
TRBJ2-1	NA	TRBV20-1	TRBD1	CSARVFNRGTNEQFF	TGCAGTGCTAGAGTTTTTAACAGGGGTACCAATGAGCAGTTCTTC
TRBJ2-7	few	TRBV6-5	NA	CASSWVWSRESPYEQYF	TGTGCCAGCAGTTGGGTATGGTCACGGGAGTCTCCGTACGAGCAGTACTTC
TRBJ2-7	few	TRBV7-9	NA	CASSPSGTYEQYF	TGTGCCAGCAGCCCCAGCGGCACCTACGAGCAGTACTTC
TRBJ1-2	NA	TRBV6-5	NA	CASSYSSFGQSDYGYTF	TGTGCCAGCAGTTACTCGTCATTCGGACAGTCAGACTATGGCTACACCTTC
TRBJ2-7	NA	TRBV20-1	TRBD2	CSARDFTSGYEQYF	TGCAGTGCTAGAGACTTTACTAGCGGCTACGAGCAGTACTTC
TRBJ1-2	few	TRBV6-4	NA	CASRRDTNYGYTF	TGTGCCAGCCGCCGGGACACGAACTATGGCTACACCTTC
TRBJ1-5	few	TRBV6-2/TRBV6-3	NA	CASSRSGDQPQHF	TGTGCCAGCAGCCGCTCGGGGGATCAGCCCCAGCATTTT
TRBJ1-2	few	TRBV19	NA	CASSPGGEVRGYTF	TGTGCCAGTAGTCCGGGGGGCGAGGTCCGCGGCTACACCTTC
TRBJ2-5	few	TRBV2	NA	CASSGTAQETQYF	TGTGCCAGCAGTGGGACAGCTCAAGAGACCCAGTACTTC
TRBJ1-6	NA	TRBV29-1	TRBD1	CSVGDRRDSPLHF	TGCAGCGTTGGGGACAGGCGGGATTCACCCCTCCACTTT
TRBJ2-1	few	TRBV20-1	TRBD2	CSAIKREGLLSDEQFF	TGCAGTGCCATCAAGCGGGAGGGCCTATTGAGCGATGAGCAGTTCTTC
TRBJ1-5	NA	TRBV20-1	NA	CSATRQGNQPQHF	TGCAGTGCTACGAGACAGGGCAATCAGCCCCAGCATTTT
TRBJ1-1	NA	TRBV10-3	NA	CAISPMGRKQGNTEAFF	TGTGCCATCAGTCCTATGGGGAGGAAACAGGGGAACACTGAAGCTTTCTTT
TRBJ2-5	few	TRBV24-1	NA	CATSDPGTPNEETQYF	TGTGCCACCAGTGATCCCGGGACCCCAAACGAAGAGACCCAGTACTTC
TRBJ2-7	NA	TRBV25-1	TRBD2	CASTTSGRNYEQYF	TGTGCCAGCACTACTAGCGGGAGGAACTACGAGCAGTACTTC
TRBJ1-6	few	TRBV5-8	TRBD1	CASSIGQGGSPLHF	TGTGCCAGCAGCATAGGACAGGGGGGTTCACCCCTCCACTTT
TRBJ2-3	NA	TRBV7-9	TRBD1	CASSPWGTGAGDTQYF	TGTGCCAGCAGCCCATGGGGGACAGGGGCGGGAGATACGCAGTATTTT
TRBJ1-2	few	TRBV27	NA	CASKFSGTGIYGYTF	TGTGCCAGCAAATTTTCCGGGACGGGGATTTATGGCTACACCTTC
TRBJ2-6	few	TRBV27	NA	CASSSGPSGANVLTF	TGTGCCAGCAGTTCCGGGCCCTCTGGGGCCAACGTCCTGACTTTC
TRBJ1-2	NA	TRBV7-8	NA	CASSLGDGRSYGYTF	TGTGCCAGCAGCTTAGGCGACGGGCGATCGTATGGCTACACCTTC
TRBJ1-5	NA	TRBV6-1	TRBD1	CASTGQGLVQPQHF	TGTGCCAGCACCGGACAGGGACTCGTTCAGCCCCAGCATTTT
TRBJ2-5	NA	TRBV5-1	TRBD2	CASSTGLAGGETQYF	TGCGCCAGCAGCACCGGACTAGCGGGAGGAGAGACCCAGTACTTC
TRBJ2-5	NA	TRBV21-1	NA	CASSIRGAFRKYQETQYF	TGTGCCAGCAGCATCCGTGGGGCATTCCGGAAGTACCAAGAGACCCAGTACTTC
TRBJ2-7	few	TRBV27	NA	CASSLMSYEQYF	TGTGCCAGCAGTTTAATGTCCTACGAGCAGTACTTC
TRBJ1-2	few	TRBV7-2	TRBD1	CASSLLPTGDDGYTF	TGTGCCAGCAGCTTATTACCGACAGGGGACGACGGCTACACCTTC
TRBJ2-1	few	TRBV7-2	NA	CASSLLGDSTGEQFF	TGTGCCAGCAGCCTCCTTGGGGACTCTACAGGGGAGCAGTTCTTC
TRBJ2-7	few	TRBV2	NA	CASSSRYEQYF	TGTGCCAGCAGTTCCAGGTACGAGCAGTACTTC
TRBJ2-5	NA	TRBV4-1	TRBD2	CASSQGLTSGSLRETQYF	TGCGCCAGCAGCCAAGGTCTGACTAGCGGGAGTCTGCGAGAGACCCAGTACTTC
TRBJ2-7	NA	TRBV7-2	TRBD1	CASSFSTGESDEQYF	TGTGCCAGCAGCTTTTCGACAGGGGAGAGTGACGAGCAGTACTTC
TRBJ1-5	NA	TRBV28	NA	CASRPRDGDGQPQHF	TGTGCCAGCAGACCCAGGGATGGTGACGGTCAGCCCCAGCATTTT
TRBJ1-1	NA	TRBV7-2	NA	CASGRGAEAFF	TGTGCCAGCGGGCGGGGGGCTGAAGCTTTCTTT
TRBJ1-2	few	TRBV28	NA	CASSLRSYGYTF	TGTGCCAGCAGTTTAAGGAGCTATGGCTACACCTTC
TRBJ1-5	NA	TRBV12-3/TRBV12-4	NA	CASTPGRSSNQPQHF	TGTGCCAGCACCCCCGGCAGAAGTAGCAATCAGCCCCAGCATTTT
TRBJ2-1	few	TRBV21-1	NA	CASSTRVGYSYNEQFF	TGTGCCAGCAGCACTCGGGTAGGTTACTCCTACAATGAGCAGTTCTTC